This paragraph covers one TCR beta chain sequence. This specimen comes from a study of blood T cell repertoires in COVID-19. The CDR3 extends over 13 amino acids. Germline CDR1 is SGHNT and CDR2 is YYREEE (reference sequence). The germline V and J ends were trimmed by 1 base and 3 bases, with 8 bases remaining between them. Per the original data handling: By means of reference gene primer amplification, nucleated cell counts were estimated. Profiled with immunoSEQ multiplex PCR; TCRdb holds only in-frame clones, not every one. V and J calls and clone size are those listed in that table; D and trimming were worked out from the DNA. Here the sample spans approximately 490,000 clones, approximately 91% being singletons. Participants, about 18 to 90 years old, spanned approximately 25 US areas.

The chain links TRBV5-4 to TRBJ2-7; TRBD1 might be the D (5 bases). This clonotype was sampled from a woman aged 55-69 years who had recovered from COVID-19. Sequences were obtained from PBMCs or T cells enriched from blood (not recorded which). This CDR3 is CASSLSRDYEQYF. The CDR3 nucleotides read TGTGCCAGCAGCTTGTCCAGGGACTACGAGCAGTACTTC.